The clone carrying this TCR beta chain was picked up a small number of times. V lost 2 bases, J lost 0 bases, and 11 bases lay in between. The length of the CDR3 is 16 residues. CDR1 is KGHSH, CDR2 LQKENI, per germline. The source of the sample is a study of blood T cell repertoires in COVID-19. Study information: Italy, Spain and the United States were the sources of the convalescent and acute COVID-19 samples.

Per the study methods: Amplification of reference gene primers provided the estimated nucleated cell counts. Only in-frame clones appear in the TCRdb table, and some are missing; sequencing was by immunoSEQ multiplex PCR. That table furnishes V, J and clone size, whereas the DNA furnished D and trimming. The table lists 35,000 to 55,000 clones, 80% to 90% of them singletons. This clonotype was sampled from a woman in her 70s in a cohort sampled during active COVID-19. The V gene is TRBV18, the J gene TRBJ1-3; no clear D gene. Sequenced sample: peripheral blood. For the CDR3, the DNA is TGTGCCAGCTCACCAGAACTCCGCGTCTCTGGAAACACCATATATTTT. Translated: CASSPELRVSGNTIYF.